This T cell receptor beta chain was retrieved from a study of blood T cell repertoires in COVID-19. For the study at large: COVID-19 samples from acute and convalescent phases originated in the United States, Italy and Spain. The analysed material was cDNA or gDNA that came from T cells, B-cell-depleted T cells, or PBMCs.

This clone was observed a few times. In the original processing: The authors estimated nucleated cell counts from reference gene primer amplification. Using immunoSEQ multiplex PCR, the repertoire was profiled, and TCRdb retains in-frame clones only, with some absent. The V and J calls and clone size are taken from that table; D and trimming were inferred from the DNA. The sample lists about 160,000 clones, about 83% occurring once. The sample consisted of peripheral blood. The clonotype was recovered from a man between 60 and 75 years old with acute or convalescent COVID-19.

CDR3 DNA: TGTGCCAGCAGTTTTTCAGGACAGGACCATTCCTACGAGCAGTACTTC. This encodes CASSFSGQDHSYEQYF. The chain joins TRBV6-5 to TRBJ2-7; 7 bases agree with TRBD1. CDR3 length: 16 amino acids. In germline, CDR1 is MNHEY, CDR2 SVGAGI. Germline trimming cut 4 bases from V and 1 base from J; bases unmatched to any gene: 10.